The present entry profiles one T cell receptor beta chain with its context. The entry originates in a study of Ad26.COV2.S vaccination and SARS-CoV-2 variants. Specified treatment: some 20 received Ad26.COV2.S at low or high dose, single or two shots; five or six received placebo; per-sample allocation not given. Collection of the samples took place on day 63 after the first injection of vaccine or placebo. The individual, an adult aged 18-55 years, was a donor in Boston. Vaccination used an Ad26 vector expressing Wuhan-strain SARS-CoV-2 spike. Profiling relied on immunoSEQ multiplex PCR, and the TCRdb table lists in-frame clones only, not all of them. This table holds 410,000 or so clones, about 90% found once. This receptor was taken from a person between 18 and 65 years old who received the Ad26.COV2.S COVID-19 vaccine or a placebo. The material sequenced was peripheral blood, taken in a trial of Ad26.COV2.S vaccine versus placebo.

CDR3 sequence: CATSDPVEGQQETQYF. In DNA form, the CDR3 reads TGTGCCACCAGTGACCCAGTAGAGGGGCAACAAGAGACCCAGTACTTC. The chain carries TRBV24-1 and TRBJ2-5; D is perhaps TRBD1 or TRBD2 (5 bases each). Germline CDR1 and CDR2: KGHDR and SFDVKD. The CDR3 is 16 residues long. V lost 4 bases and J lost 2, with 16 bases in between.